The present entry profiles one T cell receptor beta chain with its context. This clonotype was counted at least ten times. No antigen is known for it. It has no much larger one-base neighbor in the sample; base qualities were not kept. Moderately to severely active disease, a Clinical Activity Score of at least 3, a NOSPECS grade of at least 4, and a duration under 3 months were present in ophthalmopathy patients. The study excluded patients with uncontrolled infections, other autoimmune diseases, pregnancy or lactation. Diagnoses relied on clinical symptoms, serum thyroxine and TRAb, thyroid ultrasound and orbital computed tomography. PBMCs were separated from around 9.1 ml of fresh peripheral blood using Ficoll-Paque density gradient centrifugation. Total RNA was extracted with Trizol reagent, and quality was checked on an Agilent 2100 Bioanalyzer. The data stem from a study of T cells in Graves' hyperthyroidism and ophthalmopathy (dated by TCRdb to about 2019). Study-level background: Peripheral blood was collected at initial diagnosis, before any treatment. After blood sampling, hyperthyroidism patients were treated with methimazole at a starting dose of 30 mg daily, and ophthalmopathy patients were treated with high-dose intravenous methylprednisolone. Prospective prediction of ophthalmopathy was tested in an independent validation cohort consisting of fewer than 20 hyperthyroidism patients and approximately 16 patients who later progressed to ophthalmopathy. To identify TCR V-J signatures that set the groups apart, the researchers used a discovery cohort of 100 or so patients, made up of some 41 with Graves' ophthalmopathy and approximately 57 with stable Graves' hyperthyroidism. The 75 to 100 discovery patients were randomly split 7:3 into training and test sets. The study also compared thyroid tissue and blood T-cell repertoires from five or six Graves' hyperthyroidism patients. TCR Vbeta CDR3 sequencing of 130 to 150 peripheral blood samples (approximately 44 ophthalmopathy, about 80 hyperthyroidism and roughly 17 progressor patients) is reported in the paper.

V is cut by 5 bases and J by 10 bases, and the space between the germline ends is 17 bases. The germline V gene (reference sequence) gives CDR1 as MNHEY and CDR2 as SMNVEV. The CDR3 sequence holds 13 residues, the cysteine and phenylalanine included. Here the CDR3 DNA is all that survives: 39 bases in frame from base 1. General conclusions and limits of the study: Sample size was not statistically predetermined, and investigators were not blinded to group allocation. A model built on a 13 V-J signature distinguished ophthalmopathy from stable hyperthyroidism, reaching roughly 88% sensitivity and about 81% specificity in cross-validation and 80%/75% in testing. In validation, the model predicted progression to ophthalmopathy a median of about 6 months before onset, with roughly 70% sensitivity and more than 72% specificity. Most expanded thyroid clonotypes (frequency above 0.001) were also detected in blood, suggesting blood repertoires may reflect thyroid immune responses.

The TCR beta CDR3 regions were amplified from the RNA transcripts. For the first round of RT-PCR on the TCR CDR3, the HTBI primer set was used together with the Qiagen OneStep RT-PCR kit. Libraries were constructed in a second round of multiplex PCR, after which size selection and purification were carried out. Paired-end sequencing of the libraries was performed with 100 bp reads on an Illumina HiSeq2000. The published analysis was carried out like this. SOAPnuke was used to process the raw data, removing reads that contained adapters or uncalled bases, had a mean Phred below 15, or lacked an exact match to the constant primer or identifier. High-quality paired reads were merged using COPE v1.2.5, and each unique nucleotide sequence was defined as a clonotype. MiTCR v1.1 was used to align the clonotypes against IMGT TRBV, TRBD and TRBJ reference segments. Analysis was restricted to V-J combinations with a frequency above 0.0001, which covered roughly 99% of repertoires. A TCS score was defined as the ratio of F50 (clonal expansion) to E x V (chaos), with BLOSUM62-based TCRdist applied between CDR3 peptides within each V-J. Welch's t-statistics and random forest reduced some 510 V-J features to around 14, which were used in a naive Bayes classifier (R e1071). TCRdb passed the public sequencing reads through fastp at Q25 and MiXCR, retaining productive beta sequences. CDR3 protein sequences are deduplicated, and each keeps its most common genes and DNA. Clone size and V and J calls follow TCRdb, not the original study. The sample data list roughly 280,000 distinct CDR3 sequences, and roughly 20% of these were observed just once. The top ten clones comprise under 65% of the sample.

The sequence is built from TRBV27 and TRBJ1-1, with the D gene uncertain. This clonotype originated in a young man with Graves' ophthalmopathy. Sequencing was carried out using blood. The sequenced DNA is TGTGCCAGCAGTCGGACCGAAATCGGTTTAGCTTTCTTT. Its translation reads: CASSRTEIGLAFF.